The 10 T cell receptor beta chains listed next were all sequenced from one sample in a study of T cell changes during pregnancy in multiple sclerosis. TCRdb's copy holds only in-frame clones and misses some; the assay was immunoSEQ multiplex PCR. This sample carries some 51,000 clones, around 93% of them seen once, and the ten largest clones take about 4.1%. Sample: CD8+ T cells from peripheral blood mononuclear cells, taken in the first trimester of pregnancy. The receptor set was obtained from a female donor with multiple sclerosis, enrolled in a pregnancy study.

V and J are TRBV9 and TRBJ2-3; 9 bases line up with TRBD2. CDR1 is SGDLS and CDR2 is YYNGEE in the germline V gene. The ends lost 4 bases at V and 0 bases at J; junction bases unmatched: 3. The CDR3 spans 15 residues. CDR3 in amino acids: CASSPSGTSTDTQYF. CDR3 nucleotides: TGTGCCAGCAGCCCTAGCGGGACTAGCACAGATACGCAGTATTTT.

This chain links TRBV9 with TRBJ2-7, with TRBD1 matching 9 bases. The J segment lost 3 bases and the V segment lost 0 bases, leaving 4 bases of the junction unmatched. The germline CDR1 and CDR2 sequences are SGDLS and YYNGEE. The CDR3 totals 15 residues. DNA for the CDR3: TGTGCCAGCAGCGTAGACCCGGACAGGGGCTACGAGCAGTACTTC. Encoded protein: CASSVDPDRGYEQYF. Variable domain in full (rest from reference TRBV9 and TRBJ2-7): DSGVTQTPKHLITATGQRVTLRCSPRSGDLSVYWYQQSLDQGLQFLIQYYNGEERAKGNILERFSAQQFPDLHSELNLSSLELGDSALYFCASSVDPDRGYEQYFGPGTRLTVT.

The chain links TRBV7-9 to TRBJ2-1; tentatively, D is TRBD1 (5 bases). The V and J ends lost 5 bases and 2 bases respectively, with 19 bases between them. Germline-derived CDR1 and CDR2 are SEHNR and FQNEAQ (reference sequence). The CDR3 is 17 amino acids. As DNA, the CDR3 is TGTGCCAGCAGCGGTCGGACACGGAGTAAAACCTACAATGAGCAGTTCTTC. It is translated as CASSGRTRSKTYNEQFF. Supplemented by reference TRBV7-9 and TRBJ2-1, the full variable domain reads DTGVSQNPRHKITKRGQNVTFRCDPISEHNRLYWYRQTLGQGPEFLTYFQNEAQLEKSRLLSDRFSAERPKGSFSTLEIQRTEQGDSAMYLCASSGRTRSKTYNEQFFGPGTRLTVL.

The chain carries TRBV19 and TRBJ2-5; the match to TRBD2 covers 10 bases. The V segment lost 5 bases and the J segment 2 bases; nucleotides outside the gene matches: 5. The CDR3 runs 15 residues. Germline CDR1 is LNHDA and CDR2 is SQIVND (reference sequence). The DNA of the CDR3 is TGTGCCAGTAGTGCCGGGACTAGCGTACAAGAGACCCAGTACTTC. It translates to CASSAGTSVQETQYF.

The rearrangement joins TRBV30 to TRBJ2-1; TRBD2 aligns across 11 bases. The CDR3 totals 15 residues. Germline V gene lookup returns CDR1 GTSNPN and CDR2 SVGIG (reference sequence). Trimming at V came to 3 bases and at J to 4 bases, leaving 5 bases not matched to a gene. CDR3 loop: CAWSLGLAGYNEQFF. DNA for the CDR3: TGTGCCTGGAGCCTCGGACTAGCGGGTTACAATGAGCAGTTCTTC.

The chain joins TRBV2 to TRBJ2-7; tentatively, D is TRBD1 (5 bases). Germline lookup yields CDR1 SNHLY and CDR2 FYNNEI. Trimming left V 6 bases short and J 3 bases short, with 27 bases between. The CDR3 totals 18 residues. The DNA for the CDR3 is TGTGCCAGCAGACACAATCTCGGTGGGCAGGGTAGAGGCTACGAGCAGTACTTC. Its translation: CASRHNLGGQGRGYEQYF.

The chain joins TRBV29-1 to TRBJ2-1, with a tentative D call TRBD2 (6 bases). This CDR3 comprises 13 residues. V lost 5 bases, J lost 2 bases, and 10 bases lay in between. Germline CDR1 SQVTM, CDR2 ANQGSEA. CDR3 loop: CSVPGTAYNEQFF. The DNA of the CDR3 is TGCAGCGTTCCGGGGACTGCCTACAATGAGCAGTTCTTC.

This clone was seen just once. The chain carries TRBV2 and TRBJ1-2, with 10 positions matching TRBD1. The length of the CDR3 is 15 residues. The junction had 7 bases not matched to a gene; V was cut back by 3 bases and J by 6 bases. Germline V gene sequence: CDR1 SNHLY, CDR2 FYNNEI. The CDR3 loop is CASSDPTGGGNGYTF. For the CDR3, the DNA is TGTGCCAGCAGTGACCCGACAGGGGGCGGCAATGGCTACACCTTC.

V usage is TRBV2 and J usage is TRBJ2-7, with 7 bases fitting TRBD1. The germline V gene encodes CDR1 SNHLY and CDR2 FYNNEI. The length of the CDR3 is 15 residues. The V and J ends lost 0 bases and 3 bases, in that order; junction bases with no gene match: 5. The CDR3 region has the DNA TGTGCCAGCAGTGAAGCGCCGGGACAGTTCTACGAGCAGTACTTC. Translated, it gives CASSEAPGQFYEQYF.

The CDR3 DNA is TGCAGCGTTCGGTCAGGGGCCGGGTTCTCTGGGGCCAACGTCCTGACTTTC. Protein: CSVRSGAGFSGANVLTF. The rearrangement links TRBV29-1 to TRBJ2-6, with D possibly matching TRBD1 (6 bases). This CDR3 contains 17 residues. CDR1 and CDR2 from the germline V gene are SQVTM and ANQGSEA. V gave up 5 bases and J gave up 0 bases, with 17 bases separating them.